This is a list of T cell receptor beta chains from one sample in a study of blood T cell repertoires in COVID-19. Profiling relied on immunoSEQ multiplex PCR, and the TCRdb table lists in-frame clones only, not all of them. Of approximately 140,000 clones in the sample, approximately 86% are singletons; the top ten hold less than 2.5%. The sequenced sample consisted of PBMCs or T cells enriched from blood (not recorded which). These receptors all come from a woman between 45 and 60 years old who had recovered from COVID-19. The CDR3 runs from the conserved cysteine through the conserved F or W. A D gene is named only where the DNA matches it firmly. Where a row states a size, it is once, few, many or the class of an expanded clone; other rows omit it.

cdr3_aa,cdr3_nt,clone_size,d_call,j_call,v_call
CASSDTLNEKLFF,TGTGCCAGCAGCGACACTCTTAATGAAAAACTGTTTTTT,once,NA,TRBJ1-4,TRBV3-1/TRBV3-2
CASSNPTFGTGRNYGYTF,TGTGCCAGCAGTAATCCCACCTTTGGGACAGGGAGGAACTATGGCTACACCTTC,NA,TRBD1,TRBJ1-2,TRBV6-2/TRBV6-3
CATHPGTGDTGELFF,TGTGCCACCCACCCCGGGACAGGAGACACCGGGGAGCTGTTTTTT,NA,TRBD1,TRBJ2-2,TRBV25-1
CASGSISDRVRYGYTF,TGTGCCAGCGGATCAATTAGCGACAGGGTTCGCTATGGCTACACCTTC,NA,TRBD1,TRBJ1-2,TRBV2
CASSLGLAAIYTQYF,TGTGCCAGCAGCTTAGGACTAGCGGCCATCTATACGCAGTATTTT,once,TRBD2,TRBJ2-3,TRBV11-2
CASSQGHRDSPNRNQPQHF,TGCGCCAGCAGCCAAGGACACCGGGACAGCCCCAACAGGAATCAGCCCCAGCATTTT,once,TRBD1,TRBJ1-5,TRBV4-1
CAISQLTGELVEQYF,TGTGCCATCAGTCAACTTACAGGAGAACTGGTCGAGCAGTACTTC,NA,NA,TRBJ2-7,TRBV10-3
CSASFGGAWSETQYF,TGCAGTGCTAGTTTCGGGGGGGCCTGGTCCGAGACCCAGTACTTC,NA,TRBD2,TRBJ2-5,TRBV20-1
CASSRSGGGYEQYF,TGTGCCAGCAGTCGATCAGGGGGAGGCTACGAGCAGTACTTC,NA,NA,TRBJ2-7,TRBV27
CASRTGQGVHEQYF,TGCGCCAGCAGGACAGGACAGGGGGTCCACGAGCAGTACTTC,NA,TRBD1,TRBJ2-7,TRBV5-1
CASRDPGQGVYEQYF,TGTGCCAGCAGAGATCCGGGACAGGGGGTGTACGAGCAGTACTTC,NA,TRBD1,TRBJ2-7,TRBV2
CASSPGTLQETQYF,TGTGCCAGCTCGCCAGGGACACTACAAGAGACCCAGTACTTC,NA,NA,TRBJ2-5,TRBV18
CASSIDHIGGPDGYTF,TGTGCCAGTAGTATAGATCATATCGGGGGGCCTGATGGCTACACCTTC,NA,NA,TRBJ1-2,TRBV19
CASSLAGTGSYEQYF,TGTGCCAGCAGTTTGGCCGGGACAGGGTCCTACGAGCAGTACTTC,NA,TRBD1,TRBJ2-7,TRBV28
CASSPKESETQYF,TGTGCCAGCAGCCCCAAGGAGTCCGAGACCCAGTACTTC,few,NA,TRBJ2-5,TRBV7-9
CASSSGTTGYNSPLHF,TGCGCCAGCAGCTCCGGGACAACCGGCTATAATTCACCCCTCCACTTT,NA,NA,TRBJ1-6,TRBV4-1
CASSEVRVSKQYF,TGTGCCAGCAGTGAAGTCCGCGTTTCAAAGCAGTACTTC,NA,NA,TRBJ2-7,TRBV25-1
CASERGRGEQYF,TGTGCCAGCGAGCGGGGGCGCGGAGAGCAGTACTTC,NA,TRBD2,TRBJ2-7,TRBV6-5
CASSHIDSYRAFF,TGTGCCAGCAGCCATATCGACAGTTATCGGGCTTTCTTT,few,NA,TRBJ1-1,TRBV3-1/TRBV3-2
CASSGTGTVGEKLFF,TGTGCCAGCAGTGGTACCGGGACAGTTGGGGAAAAACTGTTTTTT,NA,TRBD1,TRBJ1-4,TRBV2
CASSQDGLGEESGYTF,TGCGCCAGCAGCCAAGATGGGTTGGGGGAGGAAAGTGGCTACACCTTC,once,NA,TRBJ1-2,TRBV4-1
CASSNLNTGELFF,TGTGCCAGCAGCAACCTAAACACCGGGGAGCTGTTTTTT,NA,NA,TRBJ2-2,TRBV2
CASSDPVAGVYEQYF,TGTGCCAGCAGTGATCCGGTAGCGGGAGTCTACGAGCAGTACTTC,NA,TRBD2,TRBJ2-7,TRBV25-1
CASSYKVARPQHF,TGTGCCAGCAGTTACAAGGTAGCCCGACCCCAGCATTTT,NA,NA,TRBJ1-5,TRBV6-7
CSARTANTGELFF,TGCAGCGCACGGACAGCGAACACCGGGGAGCTGTTTTTT,NA,NA,TRBJ2-2,TRBV29-1
CASSQDLGTINYGYTF,TGTGCCAGCAGCCAAGATCTGGGCACGATTAACTATGGCTACACCTTC,NA,NA,TRBJ1-2,TRBV4-2
CAWSTLSVSNTGELFF,TGTGCCTGGAGTACCCTTTCGGTATCGAACACCGGGGAGCTGTTTTTT,NA,NA,TRBJ2-2,TRBV30
CASSLGQGNYGYTF,TGTGCCAGCAGCCTAGGACAGGGAAACTATGGCTACACCTTC,once,TRBD1,TRBJ1-2,TRBV3-1/TRBV3-2
CASSLGLAGAADTQYF,TGTGCCAGCAGCTTGGGACTAGCGGGGGCGGCAGATACGCAGTATTTT,NA,TRBD2,TRBJ2-3,TRBV7-3
CASSSTGGAGTDTQYF,TGCGCCAGCAGTTCCACAGGGGGCGCGGGCACAGATACGCAGTATTTT,once,TRBD1,TRBJ2-3,TRBV5-1
CASSGSTRGRNTEAFF,TGTGCCAGTAGTGGATCAACCAGGGGCCGGAACACTGAAGCTTTCTTT,NA,NA,TRBJ1-1,TRBV19